This T cell receptor beta chain was documented in a study of T cell responses to AZD1222 COVID-19 vaccine. Study in general: Second doses that came at about 4 or about 12 weeks were put together. Study-wide results and caveats: Seropositive AZD1222 recipients at baseline numbered only 6 or 7. The study found vaccine-associated CD4 TCRs spanning spike, dominant at 160-218 and 743-854.

Concerning this clone itself: The antigen remains undetermined.

Measured with immunoSEQ multiplex PCR; TCRdb has only the in-frame clones, and not every one. This sample has 200,000 or so clones, with approximately 92% found just once. The CDR3 sequence is 14 residues long. From germline, CDR1 is SQVTM and CDR2 ANQGSEA. Unmatched junction bases numbered 4, after V lost 6 bases and J lost 1 base. The chain uses TRBV29-1 and TRBJ2-2; 8 bases are a match to TRBD1. This sequence was found in an adult in good health. The sequencing here drew on peripheral blood, taken on day 0 of AZD1222 vaccination. CDR3 DNA: TGCAGCGTAATGGGGACAGGGAACACCGGGGAGCTGTTTTTT. It encodes CSVMGTGNTGELFF.